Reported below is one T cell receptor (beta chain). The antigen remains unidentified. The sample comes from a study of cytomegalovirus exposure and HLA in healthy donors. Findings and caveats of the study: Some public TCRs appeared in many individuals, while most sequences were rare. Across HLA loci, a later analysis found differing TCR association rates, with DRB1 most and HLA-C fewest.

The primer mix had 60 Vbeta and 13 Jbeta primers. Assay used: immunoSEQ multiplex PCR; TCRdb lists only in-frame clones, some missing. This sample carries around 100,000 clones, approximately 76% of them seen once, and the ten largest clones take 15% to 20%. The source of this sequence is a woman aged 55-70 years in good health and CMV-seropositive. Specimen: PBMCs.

The CDR3 sequence: CASSSGQGGYGYTF. CDR3 DNA: TGCGCCAGCAGCTCAGGACAGGGGGGCTATGGCTACACCTTC. The chain employs TRBV5-1 and TRBJ1-2, with TRBD1 matching over 10 bases. J gave up 4 bases and V 3 bases, and 3 bases lay outside the gene matches. This CDR3 has 14 amino acids. Germline V lookup: CDR1 SGHRS, CDR2 YFSETQ. Variable domain in full (rest from reference TRBV5-1 and TRBJ1-2): KAGVTQTPRYLIKTRGQQVTLSCSPISGHRSVSWYQQTPGQGLQFLFEYFSETQRNKGNFPGRFSGRQFSNSRSEMNVSTLELGDSALYLCASSSGQGGYGYTFGSGTRLTVV.